This TCR beta chain was found in a study of cytomegalovirus exposure and HLA in healthy donors. With regard to this clone: Its antigen is unknown.

Use of 60 Vbeta and 13 Jbeta primers characterized the PCR. Data came from immunoSEQ multiplex PCR; TCRdb stores just in-frame clones and leaves some out. Here the sample spans 120,000 to 150,000 clones, approximately 79% being singletons. Whole-study results and caveats: About 87% or about 30% of the time was how often most TCR beta V segments were productive, according to an earlier analysis. In a later analysis, HLA-associated TCR beta chains were more clonally expanded than equally common others. A reported reduction in N-insertions relative to the roughly 640-donor mean was seen in an Asian-associated ancestry cluster in a later analysis.

Sequencing was performed on PBMCs. The TCR originated in a woman in her thirties or forties in good health and CMV-seropositive.

CDR3 bases: TGCGCCAGCAGCACCGGGACAGGGGCCCGGGGTGAGACCCAGTACTTC. This gives the protein CASSTGTGARGETQYF. The chain recombines TRBV5-1 with TRBJ2-5; TRBD1 agrees at 10 bases. The J segment lost 5 bases and the V segment lost 4 bases, leaving 11 bases of the junction unmatched. Germline CDR1 SGHRS, CDR2 YFSETQ. The CDR3 runs to 16 residues.